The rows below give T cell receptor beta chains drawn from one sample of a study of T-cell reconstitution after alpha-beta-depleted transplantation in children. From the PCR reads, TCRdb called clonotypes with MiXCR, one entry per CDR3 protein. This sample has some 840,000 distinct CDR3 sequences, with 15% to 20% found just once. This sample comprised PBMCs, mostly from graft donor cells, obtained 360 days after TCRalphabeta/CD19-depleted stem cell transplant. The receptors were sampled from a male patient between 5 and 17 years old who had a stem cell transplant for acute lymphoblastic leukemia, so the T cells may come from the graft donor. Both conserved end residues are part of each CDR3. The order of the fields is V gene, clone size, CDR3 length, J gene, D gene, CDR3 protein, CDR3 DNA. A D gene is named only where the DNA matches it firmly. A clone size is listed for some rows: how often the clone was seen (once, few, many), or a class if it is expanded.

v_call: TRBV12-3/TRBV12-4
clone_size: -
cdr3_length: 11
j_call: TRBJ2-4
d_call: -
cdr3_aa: CASSLTTDQYF
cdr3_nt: TGTGCCAGCAGTTTAACCACGGATCAGTACTTC

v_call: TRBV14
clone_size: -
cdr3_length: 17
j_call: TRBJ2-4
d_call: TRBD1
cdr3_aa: CASSNTGGMLAKNIQYF
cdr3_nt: TGTGCCAGCAGTAACACAGGGGGCATGCTGGCCAAAAACATTCAGTACTTC

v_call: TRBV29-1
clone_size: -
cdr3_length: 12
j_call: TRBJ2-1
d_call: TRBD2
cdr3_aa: CSVLGTSNEQFF
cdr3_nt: TGCAGCGTGCTCGGGACTAGCAATGAGCAGTTCTTC

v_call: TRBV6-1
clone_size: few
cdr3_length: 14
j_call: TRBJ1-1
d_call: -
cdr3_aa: CASHRGPSYTEAFF
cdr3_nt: TGTGCCAGCCACCGGGGTCCCAGCTACACTGAAGCTTTCTTT

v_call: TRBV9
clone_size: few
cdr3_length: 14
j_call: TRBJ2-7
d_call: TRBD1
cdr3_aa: CASSVLGQGDEQYF
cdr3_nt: TGTGCCAGCAGCGTATTGGGACAGGGCGACGAGCAGTACTTC

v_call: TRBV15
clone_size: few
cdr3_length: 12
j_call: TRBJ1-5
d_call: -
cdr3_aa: CATSSGNQPQHF
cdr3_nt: TGTGCCACCTCCAGTGGGAATCAGCCCCAGCATTTT

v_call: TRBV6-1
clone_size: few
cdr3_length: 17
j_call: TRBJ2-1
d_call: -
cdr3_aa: CASSERGGTAGVNEQFF
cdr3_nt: TGTGCCAGCAGTGAAAGGGGGGGGACAGCGGGAGTTAATGAGCAGTTCTTC

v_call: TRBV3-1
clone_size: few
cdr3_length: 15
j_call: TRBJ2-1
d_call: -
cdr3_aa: CASRPSGGAGNEQFF
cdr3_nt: TGTGCCAGCAGGCCCTCGGGCGGGGCGGGGAATGAGCAGTTCTTC

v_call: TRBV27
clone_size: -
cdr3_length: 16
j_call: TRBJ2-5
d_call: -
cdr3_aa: CASSDRTVTRGETQYF
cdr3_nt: TGTGCCAGCAGTGACCGGACAGTTACGAGGGGGGAGACCCAGTACTTC

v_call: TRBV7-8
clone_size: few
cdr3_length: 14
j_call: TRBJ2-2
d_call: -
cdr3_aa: CASNRDQLQGELFF
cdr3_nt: TGTGCCAGCAACCGGGACCAGTTGCAGGGGGAGCTGTTTTTT

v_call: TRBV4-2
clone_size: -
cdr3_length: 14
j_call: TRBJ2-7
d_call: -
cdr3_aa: CASSQGRRDYEQYF
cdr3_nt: TGTGCCAGCAGCCAAGGACGTCGGGATTACGAGCAGTACTTC

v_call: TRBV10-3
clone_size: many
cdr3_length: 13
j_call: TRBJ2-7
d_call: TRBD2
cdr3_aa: CAIMAGGQREQYF
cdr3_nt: TGTGCCATCATGGCGGGAGGGCAACGGGAGCAGTACTTC

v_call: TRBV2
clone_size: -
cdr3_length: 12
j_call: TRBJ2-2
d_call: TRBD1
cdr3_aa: CASSGQAGELFF
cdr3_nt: TGTGCCAGCAGCGGACAGGCCGGGGAGCTGTTTTTT

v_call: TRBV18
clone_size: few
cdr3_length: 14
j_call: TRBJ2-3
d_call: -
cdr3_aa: CASSFGLNRDTQYF
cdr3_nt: TGTGCCAGCTCCTTCGGACTGAACCGGGATACGCAGTATTTT

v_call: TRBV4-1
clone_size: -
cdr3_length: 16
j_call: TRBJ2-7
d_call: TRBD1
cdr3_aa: CASSQNTGQGKDEQYF
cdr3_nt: TGCGCCAGCAGCCAAAATACCGGACAGGGGAAAGATGAGCAGTACTTC

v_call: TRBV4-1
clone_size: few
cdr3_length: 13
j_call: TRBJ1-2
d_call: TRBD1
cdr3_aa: CASRRTGGNRYTF
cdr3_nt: TGCGCCAGCAGGCGAACAGGGGGCAATCGCTACACCTTC

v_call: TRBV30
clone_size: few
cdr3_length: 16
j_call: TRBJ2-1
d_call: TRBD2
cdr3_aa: CAWSGKTSGRASEQFF
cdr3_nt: TGTGCCTGGAGTGGAAAAACTAGCGGGAGGGCCTCTGAGCAGTTCTTC

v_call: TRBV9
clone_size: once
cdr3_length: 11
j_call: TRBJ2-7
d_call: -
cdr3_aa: CASSSLHEQYF
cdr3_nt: TGTGCCAGCAGCTCCTTGCACGAGCAGTACTTC

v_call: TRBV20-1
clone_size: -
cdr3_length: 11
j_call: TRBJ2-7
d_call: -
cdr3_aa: CSGTTLREQYF
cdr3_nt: TGCAGTGGGACTACACTCCGCGAGCAGTACTTC

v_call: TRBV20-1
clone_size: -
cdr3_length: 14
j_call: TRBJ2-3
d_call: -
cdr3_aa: CSASDVGGTDTQYF
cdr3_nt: TGCAGTGCTAGTGATGTGGGCGGCACAGATACGCAGTATTTT

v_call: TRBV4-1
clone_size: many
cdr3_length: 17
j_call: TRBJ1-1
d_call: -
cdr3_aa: CASSQSNTRGWNTEAFF
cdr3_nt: TGCGCCAGCAGCCAATCAAACACCAGAGGATGGAACACTGAAGCTTTCTTT

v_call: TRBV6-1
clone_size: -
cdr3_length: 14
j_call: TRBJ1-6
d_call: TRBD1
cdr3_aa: CASRVDRESSPLHF
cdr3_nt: TGTGCCAGCAGGGTGGACAGGGAGTCCTCACCCCTCCACTTT

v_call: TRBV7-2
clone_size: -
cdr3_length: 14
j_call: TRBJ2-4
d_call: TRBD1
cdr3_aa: CASSSGTVRNIQYF
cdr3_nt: TGTGCCAGCAGTTCAGGGACAGTGAGAAACATTCAGTACTTC

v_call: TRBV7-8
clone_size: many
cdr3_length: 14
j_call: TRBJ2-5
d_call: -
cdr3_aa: CASSPRQDQETQYF
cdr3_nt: TGTGCCAGCAGCCCGCGACAGGACCAAGAGACCCAGTACTTC

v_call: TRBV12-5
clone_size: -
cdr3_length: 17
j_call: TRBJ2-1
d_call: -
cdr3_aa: CASATDFRTNPYNEQFF
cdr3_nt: TGTGCTAGTGCCACGGACTTCCGAACTAATCCCTACAATGAGCAGTTCTTC

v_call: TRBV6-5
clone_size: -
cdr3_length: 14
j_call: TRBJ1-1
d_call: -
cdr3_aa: CASSFSGFGSEALF
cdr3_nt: TGTGCCAGCAGTTTTTCAGGGTTTGGATCTGAAGCTTTGTTT

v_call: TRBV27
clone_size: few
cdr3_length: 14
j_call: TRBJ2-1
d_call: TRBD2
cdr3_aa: CASCLAGPYNEQFF
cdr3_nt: TGTGCCAGCTGCTTAGCGGGACCCTACAATGAGCAGTTCTTC

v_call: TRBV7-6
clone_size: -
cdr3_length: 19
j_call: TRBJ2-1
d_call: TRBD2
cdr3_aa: CASSSPTSGEPNLHNEQFF
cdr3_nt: TGTGCCAGCAGCTCCCCGACTAGCGGAGAACCCAACCTTCACAATGAGCAGTTCTTC

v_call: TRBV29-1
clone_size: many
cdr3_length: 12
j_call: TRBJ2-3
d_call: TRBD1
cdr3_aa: CSGRQGRDTQYF
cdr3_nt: TGCAGCGGGAGACAGGGACGAGATACGCAGTATTTT

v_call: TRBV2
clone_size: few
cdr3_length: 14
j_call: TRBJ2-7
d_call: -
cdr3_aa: CASSEGPGVYEQYF
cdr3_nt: TGTGCCAGCAGTGAAGGGCCAGGAGTCTACGAGCAGTACTTC

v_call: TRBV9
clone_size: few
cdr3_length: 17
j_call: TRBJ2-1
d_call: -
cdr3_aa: CASSARGSGPSYNEQFF
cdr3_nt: TGTGCCAGCAGCGCCCGGGGCAGCGGCCCCTCCTACAATGAGCAGTTCTTC

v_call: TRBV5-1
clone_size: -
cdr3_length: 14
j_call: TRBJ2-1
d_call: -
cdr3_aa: CASSLRPRSYEQFF
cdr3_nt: TGCGCCAGCAGCTTAAGACCCCGCAGCTATGAGCAGTTCTTC

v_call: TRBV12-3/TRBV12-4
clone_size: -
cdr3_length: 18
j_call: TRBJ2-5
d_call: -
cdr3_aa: CASSFSVSVGFKLETQYF
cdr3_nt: TGTGCCAGCAGTTTTTCGGTCAGTGTAGGATTTAAGCTAGAGACCCAGTACTTC

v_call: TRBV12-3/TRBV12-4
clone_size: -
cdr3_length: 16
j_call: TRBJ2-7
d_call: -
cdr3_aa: CASSLSPAGPSYEQYF
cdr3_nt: TGTGCCAGCAGTTTAAGTCCAGCGGGTCCCTCCTACGAGCAGTACTTC

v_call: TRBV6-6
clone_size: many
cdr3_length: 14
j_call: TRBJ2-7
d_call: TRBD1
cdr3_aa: CASSYTGGSDEQYF
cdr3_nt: TGTGCCAGCAGTTATACAGGGGGCTCCGACGAGCAGTACTTC

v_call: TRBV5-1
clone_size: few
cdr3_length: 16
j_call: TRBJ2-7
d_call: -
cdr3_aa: CASSLDGLQTSYEQYF
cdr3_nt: TGCGCCAGCAGCTTAGACGGGCTTCAAACTTCCTACGAGCAGTACTTC

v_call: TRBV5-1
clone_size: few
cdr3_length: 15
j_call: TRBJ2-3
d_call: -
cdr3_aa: CASSEGAASQDTQYF
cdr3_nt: TGCGCCAGCAGCGAGGGTGCGGCAAGCCAAGATACGCAGTATTTT

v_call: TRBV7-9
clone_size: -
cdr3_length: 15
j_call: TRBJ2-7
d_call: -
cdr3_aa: CASRPGRGVSYEQYF
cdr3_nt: TGTGCCAGCAGACCTGGACGCGGAGTCTCCTACGAGCAGTACTTC

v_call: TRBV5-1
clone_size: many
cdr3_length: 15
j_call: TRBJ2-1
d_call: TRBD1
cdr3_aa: CASSQRTGYLNEQFF
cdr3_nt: TGCGCCAGCAGCCAGCGGACAGGGTACCTGAATGAGCAGTTCTTC

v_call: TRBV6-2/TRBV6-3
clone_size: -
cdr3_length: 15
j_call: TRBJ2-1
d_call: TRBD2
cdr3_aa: CASSSSGVSYNEQFF
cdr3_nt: TGTGCCAGCAGTTCCAGCGGGGTGTCCTACAATGAGCAGTTCTTC

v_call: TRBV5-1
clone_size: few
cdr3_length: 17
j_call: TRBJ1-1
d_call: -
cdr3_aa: CASSLVTIRDFANEAFF
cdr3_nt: TGCGCCAGCAGCTTGGTAACGATCAGGGATTTCGCAAATGAAGCTTTCTTT

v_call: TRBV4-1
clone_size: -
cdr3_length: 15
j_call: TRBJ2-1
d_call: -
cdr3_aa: CAGSPLGERYNEQFF
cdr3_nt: TGCGCCGGCAGCCCCCTGGGAGAACGGTACAATGAGCAGTTCTTC

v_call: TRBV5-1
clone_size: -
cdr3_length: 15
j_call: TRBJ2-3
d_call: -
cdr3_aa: CASSVLGLSTDTQYF
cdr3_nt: TGCGCCAGCAGCGTTTTAGGGTTGAGCACAGATACGCAGTATTTT

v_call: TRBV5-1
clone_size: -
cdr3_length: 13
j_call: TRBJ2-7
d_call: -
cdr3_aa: CASSLTRAHEQYF
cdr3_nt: TGCGCCAGCAGCTTGACCAGGGCCCACGAGCAGTACTTC

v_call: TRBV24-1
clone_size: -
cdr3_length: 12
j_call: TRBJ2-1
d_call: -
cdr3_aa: CATSDLMDEQFF
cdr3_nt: TGTGCCACCAGTGATTTGATGGATGAGCAGTTCTTC

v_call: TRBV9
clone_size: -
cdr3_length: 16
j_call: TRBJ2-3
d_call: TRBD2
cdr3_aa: CASSVRSSGTTDTQYF
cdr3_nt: TGTGCCAGCAGCGTGCGGTCTAGCGGCACTACAGATACGCAGTATTTT

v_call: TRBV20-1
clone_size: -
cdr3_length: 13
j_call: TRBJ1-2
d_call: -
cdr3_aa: CSASHRGLDGYTF
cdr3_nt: TGCAGTGCTAGCCACCGGGGCCTAGATGGCTACACCTTC

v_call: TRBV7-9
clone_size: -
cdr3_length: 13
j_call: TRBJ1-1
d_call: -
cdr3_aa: CASRERGDTEAFF
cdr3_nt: TGTGCCAGCAGAGAAAGGGGGGACACTGAAGCTTTCTTT

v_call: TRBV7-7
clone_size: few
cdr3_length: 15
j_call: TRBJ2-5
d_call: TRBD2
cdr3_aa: CASSSLAGGGETQYF
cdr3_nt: TGTGCCAGCAGCTCCCTAGCGGGAGGGGGGGAGACCCAGTACTTC

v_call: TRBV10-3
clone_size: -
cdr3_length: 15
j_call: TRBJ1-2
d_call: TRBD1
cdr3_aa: CAITRPGQGSYGYTF
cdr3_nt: TGTGCCATCACCAGACCGGGACAGGGTTCATATGGCTACACCTTC

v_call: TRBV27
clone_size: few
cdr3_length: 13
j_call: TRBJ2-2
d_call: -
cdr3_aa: CASRGIGTGELFF
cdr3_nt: TGTGCCAGCAGGGGGATTGGCACCGGGGAGCTGTTTTTT